Listed here is a single TCR beta chain. What it binds is unknown. This entry comes from a study of cytomegalovirus exposure and HLA in healthy donors. Study outcomes and limitations: In a later analysis, TCR association rates varied by HLA locus: DRB1 most, HLA-C fewest. The study dropped some indistinguishable V segments, TRBV6-2 and TRBV6-3 among them.

Healthy bone marrow donors formed the donor group. PCR employed 60 Vbeta and 13 Jbeta primers. Measured with immunoSEQ multiplex PCR; TCRdb has only the in-frame clones, and not every one. The data contain about 220,000 clones, over 65% of them seen just once; the ten biggest clones take up approximately 0.6%. This CDR3 has 16 residues. V gave up 1 base and J gave up 0 bases, with 10 bases separating them. Germline V CDR1 and CDR2: SGHAT, FQNNGV. The sequence derives from a man aged 18-30 years in good health and CMV-seronegative. The chain joins TRBV11-2 to TRBJ2-1; D gene ambiguous. The sample consisted of PBMCs. DNA of the CDR3: TGTGCCAGCAGCTTAGGCTATCCGAGCTCCTACAATGAGCAGTTCTTC. Protein sequence: CASSLGYPSSYNEQFF.